This T cell receptor beta chain was captured by sequencing in a study of CD8 T cells in ankylosing spondylitis. Quantitative 5'-RACE with molecular barcodes produced the TCR beta libraries. MiXCR, run by TCRdb on the 5' RACE reads, gives a single entry per CDR3 protein. The sample contains about 330,000 distinct CDR3 sequences, approximately 8.2% of which appear only once. The germline CDR1 and CDR2 sequences are SEHNR and FQNEAQ (reference sequence). V was pared by 5 bases and J by 1 base, with 1 base between. This CDR3 has 11 amino acids. Study observations and caveats: Ankylosing spondylitis blood appeared to be characterized by a TCR beta motif of under 10 highly homologous variants. Several of the motif variants were reported before in synovial fluid and blood from reactive arthritis.

This clonotype appeared many times. Its target is not known. The sequencing sample was made of blood, either unsorted or a sorted T cell fraction (not recorded which). V is TRBV7-9 and J is TRBJ2-3; D call uncertain. This sequence was found in a male donor with ankylosing spondylitis. CDR3 sequence reads: CASSRTDTQYF. The CDR3 DNA reads as TGTGCCAGCAGCCGCACAGATACGCAGTATTTT.